This TCR beta chain emerged from a study of blood T cell repertoires in COVID-19 (dated by TCRdb to about 2020). In terms of the full investigation: The collaborator samples originated in the United States, Italy and Spain and spanned the acute and convalescent phases of COVID-19. The prospective study material was composed of cDNA or gDNA derived from T cells, B-cell-depleted T cells, or PBMCs. Deeply sampled blood TCRbeta repertoires from subjects exposed to, actively infected with, or recovered from COVID-19 were included in the dataset. The repertoires were made available in a free public database intended to serve as a resource for research on the immune response to SARS-CoV-2. Samples came from the ongoing ImmuneRACE study (first 160 participants) plus 1,254 subjects from 6 global collaborators. Sample metadata almost always included a de-identified subject ID, COVID-19 status, age in years and sex. Where available, HLA class I and class II types were obtained from metadata supplied by the sample provider rather than from assay-based typing. What the study reported, not specific to this receptor: The quantity of clinical and demographic metadata differed by source and by participant and was supplied without curation.

TCRbeta CDR3 regions were amplified from genomic DNA by means of the immunoSEQ Assay, a bias-controlled multiplex PCR. Processing in the source paper ran as follows. The number of nucleated cells in each sample was estimated by amplification of reference gene primers within the assay. To quantify the absolute abundance of each unique TCRbeta CDR3 rearrangement, sequence reads were collapsed and filtered. For each sample, productive Simpson clonality was calculated as the square root of Simpson's diversity index over productive rearrangements. This immuneACCESS table, as held by TCRdb, lists in-frame sequences with V and J called but not all clones. Of the missing ones, under half trace to an unresolved V gene in checked studies; the others have no known cause. V, J and clone size reflect that table, while D and trimming were determined from the DNA. The sample table holds roughly 180,000 clones, of which 70% to 80% were seen once. The top ten clones comprise 8.1% of the sample.

Taken from the germline V gene, the CDR1 and CDR2 loops are MNHEY and SVGAGI. Trimmed from V: 2 bases; trimmed from J: 0 bases; junction bases lacking a gene match: 1. The CDR3 contains 14 residues, cysteine and phenylalanine counted. The entry retains the CDR3 DNA only, 42 bases that are in frame from base 1. One collaborating source in Seattle enrolled patients while the patients were actively infected and followed the patients over time throughout the course of disease. Each collaborating institution followed its own protocols to collect whole blood in K2EDTA tubes. For TCRbeta analysis, collaborators shipped samples in one of three forms: frozen whole blood, isolated PBMCs, or DNA extracted from either of those sample types. This clone was observed a handful of times. Its target antigen remains unknown. Within one base of it there is no much larger clone, and no base qualities were kept.

The receptor chain draws on TRBV6-5 and TRBJ2-7, with 7 bases in between that match TRBD2. Source material: peripheral blood. This sequence originates from a woman aged 60 to 75 with COVID-19, enrolled during active disease. The DNA reads TGTGCCAGCAGTTACAAGCGGGACTCCTACGAGCAGTACTTC. This gives the protein CASSYKRDSYEQYF.